The TCR beta chain described here comes from a study of blood T cell repertoires in COVID-19. Across the whole study: Acute and convalescent COVID-19 specimens originated in the United States, Italy and Spain. PBMCs, B-cell-depleted T cells, or T cells provided the cDNA or gDNA that made up the material.

How the authors handled the data: Cell counts per sample came from amplifying reference gene primers. Sequencing used immunoSEQ multiplex PCR; TCRdb keeps in-frame clones, though not all of them. V, J and clone size were drawn from that table, and D and trimming were deduced from the DNA. The sample yields around 280,000 clones, roughly 86% seen once. V was shortened by 2 bases and J by 4 bases, with 6 bases between the two germline ends. Germline-derived CDR1 and CDR2 are MDHEN and SYDVKM. CDR3 length equals 13 residues. Seattle's cohort entered during active infection and was followed longitudinally.

This receptor was identified in a young woman with COVID-19, enrolled during active disease. V is TRBV28 and J is TRBJ1-3; the D is unclear. Sequenced material: peripheral blood. CDR3: CASSLIEGNTIYF. The CDR3 nucleotides are TGTGCCAGCAGTTTAATTGAGGGAAACACCATATATTTT.